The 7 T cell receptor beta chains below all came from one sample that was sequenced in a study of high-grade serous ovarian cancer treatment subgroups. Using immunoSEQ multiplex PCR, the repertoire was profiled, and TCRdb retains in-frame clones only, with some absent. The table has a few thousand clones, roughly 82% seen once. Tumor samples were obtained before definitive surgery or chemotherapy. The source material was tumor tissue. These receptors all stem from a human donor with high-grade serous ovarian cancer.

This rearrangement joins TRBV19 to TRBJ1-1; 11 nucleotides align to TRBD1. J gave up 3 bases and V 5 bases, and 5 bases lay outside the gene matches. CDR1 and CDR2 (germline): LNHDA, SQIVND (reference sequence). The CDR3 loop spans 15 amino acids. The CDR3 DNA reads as TGTGCCAGTAGTTCTCCGGGACAGGGGGACACTGAAGCTTTCTTT. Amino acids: CASSSPGQGDTEAFF.

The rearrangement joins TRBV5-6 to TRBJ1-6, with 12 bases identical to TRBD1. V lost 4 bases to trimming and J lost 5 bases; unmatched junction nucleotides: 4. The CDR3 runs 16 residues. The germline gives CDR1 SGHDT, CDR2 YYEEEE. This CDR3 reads CASSTGTGGHNSPLHF. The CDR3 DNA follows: TGTGCCAGCAGCACAGGGACAGGGGGCCATAATTCACCCCTCCACTTT.

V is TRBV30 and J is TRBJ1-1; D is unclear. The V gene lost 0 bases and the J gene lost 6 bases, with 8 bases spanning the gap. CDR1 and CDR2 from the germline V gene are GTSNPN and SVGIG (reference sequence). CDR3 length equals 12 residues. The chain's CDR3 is CAWSVMGAEAFF. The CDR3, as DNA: TGTGCCTGGAGTGTTATGGGCGCTGAAGCTTTCTTT.

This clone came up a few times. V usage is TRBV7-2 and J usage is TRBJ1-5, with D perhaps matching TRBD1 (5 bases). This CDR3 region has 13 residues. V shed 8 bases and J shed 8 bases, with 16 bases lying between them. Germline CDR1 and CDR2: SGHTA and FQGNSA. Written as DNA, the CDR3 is TGTGCCAGCGCCGTCGGAGGGGCGGAGCCCCAGCATTTT. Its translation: CASAVGGAEPQHF.

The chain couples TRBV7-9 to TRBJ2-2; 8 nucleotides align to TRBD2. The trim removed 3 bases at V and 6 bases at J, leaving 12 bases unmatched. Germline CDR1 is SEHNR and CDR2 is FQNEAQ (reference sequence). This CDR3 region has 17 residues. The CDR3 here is CASSFPRGGGVAGELFF. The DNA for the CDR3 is TGTGCCAGCAGCTTTCCTCGGGGGGGAGGTGTCGCCGGGGAGCTGTTTTTT.

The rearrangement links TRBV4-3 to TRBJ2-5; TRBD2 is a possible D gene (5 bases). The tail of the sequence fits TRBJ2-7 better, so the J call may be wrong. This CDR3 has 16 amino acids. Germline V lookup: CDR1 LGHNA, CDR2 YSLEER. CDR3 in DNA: TGCGCCAGCAGCCTAAGAGAGGGTCAGGACGCCTACGAGCAGTACTTC. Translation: CASSLREGQDAYEQYF.

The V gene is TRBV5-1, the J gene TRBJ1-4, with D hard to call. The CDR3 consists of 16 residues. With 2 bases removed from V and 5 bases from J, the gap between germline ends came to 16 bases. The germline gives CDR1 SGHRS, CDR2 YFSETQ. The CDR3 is CASSFLPTSSNEKLFF. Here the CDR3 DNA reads TGCGCCAGCAGCTTCCTTCCGACAAGTTCAAATGAAAAACTGTTTTTT.